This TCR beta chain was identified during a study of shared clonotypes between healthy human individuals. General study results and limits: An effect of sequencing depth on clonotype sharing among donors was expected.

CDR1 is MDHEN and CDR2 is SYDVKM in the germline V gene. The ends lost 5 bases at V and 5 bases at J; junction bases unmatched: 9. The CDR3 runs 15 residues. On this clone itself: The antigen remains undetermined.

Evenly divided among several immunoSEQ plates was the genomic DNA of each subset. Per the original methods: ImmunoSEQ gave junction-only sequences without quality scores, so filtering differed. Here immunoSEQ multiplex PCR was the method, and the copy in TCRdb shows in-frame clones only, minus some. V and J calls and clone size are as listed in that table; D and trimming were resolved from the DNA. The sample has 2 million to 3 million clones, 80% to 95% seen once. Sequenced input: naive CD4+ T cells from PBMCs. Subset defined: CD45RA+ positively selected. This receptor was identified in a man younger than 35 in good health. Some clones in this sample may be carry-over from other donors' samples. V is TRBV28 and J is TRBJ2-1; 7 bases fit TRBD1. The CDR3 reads CASSKQGRENNEQFF. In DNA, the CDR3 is TGTGCCAGCAGTAAACAGGGGCGCGAAAACAATGAGCAGTTCTTC.